The present entry profiles one T cell receptor beta chain with its context. Clinical history as reported by participants underpinned cohort assignment. Recovered status in Cohort 3 required two negative PCRs, clearance, or symptom resolution. The data belong to a study of blood T cell repertoires in COVID-19. Across the study: Acute-phase and convalescent COVID-19 samples originated in the United States, Italy and Spain. Sample material is recorded as cDNA or gDNA derived from T cells, B-cell-depleted T cells, or PBMCs.

There are 15 residues in the CDR3. From germline, CDR1 is MNHEY and CDR2 SMNVEV (reference sequence). V was trimmed by 6 bases and J by 3 bases, leaving 12 bases between them. The assay was immunoSEQ multiplex PCR, and TCRdb's table has in-frame clones only and misses some. The top ten clones hold 1.5% to 2% of a sample with 200,000 to 300,000 clones, more than 75% of them seen once. This clonotype was obtained from a man aged 40-55 years who had recovered from COVID-19. The rearrangement uses TRBV27 and TRBJ1-6; tentatively, D is TRBD1 (5 bases). Material for sequencing was PBMCs or T cells enriched from blood (not recorded which). The CDR3 sequence is CASRPGTHYNSPLHF. The DNA of the CDR3 is TGTGCCAGCAGGCCCGGGACTCACTATAATTCACCCCTCCACTTT.